This paragraph reports one T cell receptor beta chain. The antigen is unknown. The sample belongs to a study of cytomegalovirus exposure and HLA in healthy donors. Primers included in the PCR were 60 Vbeta and 13 Jbeta primers. Profiling relied on immunoSEQ multiplex PCR, and the TCRdb table lists in-frame clones only, not all of them. Here the sample spans about 35,000 clones, 90% to 95% being singletons. This CDR3 has 14 residues. Losses at the gene ends were 9 bases for V and 5 bases for J; bases not matched to a gene: 10. CDR1 MDHEN and CDR2 SYDVKM come from the germline V gene. The study's findings and limits: The study recorded 160 or so TCR beta chains that were cytomegalovirus-associated. Looking again later, the authors saw that most CMV-associated TCR beta chains seemed HLA-restricted.

The gene calls are TRBV28 and TRBJ2-7, with TRBD2 identical over 10 bases. The sequenced sample consisted of PBMCs. The receptor's source is a young woman in good health and CMV-seronegative. The CDR3 DNA sequence: TGTGCCAGTATACCGGGACTAGCGAGGCACGAGCAGTACTTC. It codes for CASIPGLARHEQYF.